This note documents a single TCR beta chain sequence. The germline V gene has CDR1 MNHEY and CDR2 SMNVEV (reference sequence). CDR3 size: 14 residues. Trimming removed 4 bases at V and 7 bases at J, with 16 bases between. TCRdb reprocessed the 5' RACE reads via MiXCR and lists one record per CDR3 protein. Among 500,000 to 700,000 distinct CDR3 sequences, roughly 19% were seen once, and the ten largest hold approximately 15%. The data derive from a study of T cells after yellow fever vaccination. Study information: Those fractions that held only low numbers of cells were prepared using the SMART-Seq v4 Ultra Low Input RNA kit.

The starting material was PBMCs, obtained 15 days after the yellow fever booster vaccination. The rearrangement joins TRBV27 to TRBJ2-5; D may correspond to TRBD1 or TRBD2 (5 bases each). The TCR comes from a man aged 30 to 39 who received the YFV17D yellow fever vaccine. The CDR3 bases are TGTGCCAGCAGTTGGCAAGGGACGAGGGGGACCCAGTACTTC. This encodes CASSWQGTRGTQYF.